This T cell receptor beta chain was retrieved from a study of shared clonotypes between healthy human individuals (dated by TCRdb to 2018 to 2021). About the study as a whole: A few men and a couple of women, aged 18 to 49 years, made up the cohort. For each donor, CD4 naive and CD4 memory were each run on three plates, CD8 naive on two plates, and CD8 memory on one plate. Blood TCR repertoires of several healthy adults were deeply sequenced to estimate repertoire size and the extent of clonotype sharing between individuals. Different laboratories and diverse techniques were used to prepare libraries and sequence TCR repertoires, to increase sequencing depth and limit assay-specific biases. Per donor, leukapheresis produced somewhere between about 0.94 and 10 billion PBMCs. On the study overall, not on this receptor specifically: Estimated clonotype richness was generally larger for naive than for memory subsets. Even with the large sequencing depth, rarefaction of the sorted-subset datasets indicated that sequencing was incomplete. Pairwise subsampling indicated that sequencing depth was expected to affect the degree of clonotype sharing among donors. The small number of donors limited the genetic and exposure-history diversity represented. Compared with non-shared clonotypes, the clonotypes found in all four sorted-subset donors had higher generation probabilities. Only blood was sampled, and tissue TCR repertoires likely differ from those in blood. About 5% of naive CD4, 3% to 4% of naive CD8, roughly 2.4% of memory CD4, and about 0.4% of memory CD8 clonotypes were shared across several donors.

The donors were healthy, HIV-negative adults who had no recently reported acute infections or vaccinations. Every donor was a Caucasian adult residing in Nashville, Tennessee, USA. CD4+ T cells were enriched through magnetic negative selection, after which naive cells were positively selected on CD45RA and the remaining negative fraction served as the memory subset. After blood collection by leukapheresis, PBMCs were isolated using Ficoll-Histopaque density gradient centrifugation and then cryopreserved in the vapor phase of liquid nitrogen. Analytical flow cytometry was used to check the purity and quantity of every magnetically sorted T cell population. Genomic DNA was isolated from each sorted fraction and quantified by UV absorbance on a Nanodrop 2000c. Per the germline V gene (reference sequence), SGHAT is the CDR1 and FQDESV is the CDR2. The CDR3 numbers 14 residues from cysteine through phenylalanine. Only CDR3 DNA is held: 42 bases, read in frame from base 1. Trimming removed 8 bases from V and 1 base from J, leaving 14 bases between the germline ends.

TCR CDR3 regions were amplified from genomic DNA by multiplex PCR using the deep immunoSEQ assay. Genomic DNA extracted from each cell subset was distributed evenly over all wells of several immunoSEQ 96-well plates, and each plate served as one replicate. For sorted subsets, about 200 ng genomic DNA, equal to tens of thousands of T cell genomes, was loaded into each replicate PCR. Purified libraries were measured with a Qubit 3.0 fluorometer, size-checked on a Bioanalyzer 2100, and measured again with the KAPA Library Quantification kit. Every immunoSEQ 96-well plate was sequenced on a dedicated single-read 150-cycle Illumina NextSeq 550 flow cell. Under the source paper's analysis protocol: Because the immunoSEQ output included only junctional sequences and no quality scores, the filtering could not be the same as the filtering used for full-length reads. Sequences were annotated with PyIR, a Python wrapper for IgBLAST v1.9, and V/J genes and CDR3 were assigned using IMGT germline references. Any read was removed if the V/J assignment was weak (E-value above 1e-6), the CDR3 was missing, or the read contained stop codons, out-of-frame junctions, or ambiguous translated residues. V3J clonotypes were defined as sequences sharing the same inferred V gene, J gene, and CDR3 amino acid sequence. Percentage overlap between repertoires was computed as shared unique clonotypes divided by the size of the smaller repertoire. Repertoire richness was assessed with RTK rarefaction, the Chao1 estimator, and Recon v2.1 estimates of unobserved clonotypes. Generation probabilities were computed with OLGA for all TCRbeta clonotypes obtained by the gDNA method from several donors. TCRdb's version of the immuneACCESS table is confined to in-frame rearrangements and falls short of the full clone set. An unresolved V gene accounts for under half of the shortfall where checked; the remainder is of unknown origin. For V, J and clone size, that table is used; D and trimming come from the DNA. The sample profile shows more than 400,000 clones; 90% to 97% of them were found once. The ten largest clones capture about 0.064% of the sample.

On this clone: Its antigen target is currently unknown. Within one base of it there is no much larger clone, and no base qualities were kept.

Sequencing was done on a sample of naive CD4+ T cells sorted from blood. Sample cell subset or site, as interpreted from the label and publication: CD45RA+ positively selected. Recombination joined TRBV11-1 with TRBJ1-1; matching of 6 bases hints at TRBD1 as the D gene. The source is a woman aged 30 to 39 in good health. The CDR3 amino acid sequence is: CASLTQGENTEAFF. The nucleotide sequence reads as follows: TGTGCCAGCCTTACACAGGGAGAGAACACTGAAGCTTTCTTT.